Listed below are T cell receptor beta chains from one sample, sequenced in a study of spatial heterogeneity in lung cancer. TCRdb redid the calling of the 5' RACE reads with MiXCR, one entry per CDR3 protein. The sample has about 12,000 distinct CDR3 sequences, roughly an eighth seen once. Sequenced here: PBMCs, sampled at surgery. The receptors stem from a female donor with early-stage non-small cell lung cancer. Each CDR3 is given with its conserved first and last residue.

v_call	j_call	cdr3_length	cdr3_aa
TRBV7-2	TRBJ2-1	15	CASSFSEGLYNEQFF
TRBV20-1	TRBJ2-5	13	CSASTAGVETQYF
TRBV7-3	TRBJ2-1	17	CASSPRLAGAVANEQFF
TRBV5-1	TRBJ1-1	16	CASSLIDVLGNTEAFF
TRBV5-1	TRBJ2-7	16	CASSSARDRGAYEQYF
TRBV7-9	TRBJ2-3	15	CASSLSGSPSDTQYF
TRBV20-1	TRBJ2-7	16	CSARIERTGVRYEQYF
TRBV28	TRBJ2-7	14	CASTLTGVSYEQYF
TRBV7-9	TRBJ2-2	16	CASSQFAGGPSRELFF
TRBV30	TRBJ1-1	12	CAWSVRGTEAFF
TRBV7-2	TRBJ2-1	15	CASSLVRGSYNEQFF
TRBV2	TRBJ2-7	14	CASSEQGEAYEQYF
TRBV5-1	TRBJ1-2	15	CASSTGARGNYGYTF
TRBV5-1	TRBJ2-5	15	CASSLGQGGQETQYF
TRBV11-2	TRBJ1-2	14	CASSLRDRDYGYTF
TRBV2	TRBJ2-1	13	CASSDEGRNEQFF
TRBV5-1	TRBJ2-4	18	CASSLDGALAGGPSIQYF
TRBV29-1	TRBJ2-7	12	CSVGEARYEQYF
TRBV18	TRBJ2-7	13	CASSPDSLYEQYF
TRBV28	TRBJ1-1	14	CASRHRRANTEAFF
TRBV21-1	TRBJ1-2	18	CASSPPTGGNGKFYGYTF
TRBV19	TRBJ2-1	19	CASSPQLPYRASSYNEQFF
TRBV3-1	TRBJ1-6	16	CASSQDDPRVNSPLHF
TRBV29-1	TRBJ1-5	15	CSAAAGTRRNQPQHF
TRBV18	TRBJ2-7	15	CASSLPGLAGEEQYF
TRBV2	TRBJ2-3	16	CASNRDRGAFTDTQYF
TRBV5-4	TRBJ2-2	14	CASSLWASTKELFF
TRBV11-2	TRBJ2-1	14	CASSSGTPYNEQFF
TRBV7-9	TRBJ1-1	12	CASSLRAYEAFF
TRBV12-3/TRBV12-4	TRBJ1-5	13	CASRAGTHSPQHF
TRBV7-2	TRBJ2-7	17	CASSPGTSGGSSYEQYF